The T cell receptor beta chain under discussion was sequenced for a study of OX40 agonist ivuxolimab in advanced cancers. Data came from immunoSEQ multiplex PCR; TCRdb stores just in-frame clones and leaves some out. Found here are 60,000 to 85,000 clones, 77% of them singletons; the top ten hold more than 1.5%. Germline CDR1 and CDR2: SEHNR and FQNEAQ (reference sequence). The CDR3 length is 15 residues. Trimming took 3 bases from V and 2 from J, leaving 13 bases between them. The rearrangement joins TRBV7-9 to TRBJ2-5; D is undetermined. The TCR comes from an adult with an advanced solid tumor such as melanoma, head and neck, liver or kidney cancer. The specimen was CD4+ or CD8+ T cells sorted from blood, collected in a trial of the OX40 agonist ivuxolimab. As DNA, the CDR3 is TGTGCCAGCAGCTTGCAGACCCTATCTCAAGAGACCCAGTACTTC. It specifies CASSLQTLSQETQYF.